Below are 5 T cell receptor beta chains sequenced from a single sample in a study of shared clonotypes between healthy human individuals. The assay was immunoSEQ multiplex PCR, and TCRdb's table has in-frame clones only and misses some. This sample carries roughly 1.5 million clones, around 98% of them seen once, and the ten largest clones take roughly 0.4%. Sequencing was performed on naive CD4+ T cells sorted from blood. Subset here: CD45RA+ positively selected. The receptors were gathered from a young man in good health.

The chain couples TRBV20-1 to TRBJ2-7; 7 positions match TRBD1. The CDR3 is 11 residues long. CDR1 is DFQATT and CDR2 is SNEGSKA in the germline V gene (reference sequence). The DNA of the CDR3 is TGCAGCCCGGGACAGACCTACGAGCAGTACTTC. Its protein product is CSPGQTYEQYF.

This CDR3 is CASSEEGRGAQYF. The CDR3 DNA reads TGTGCCAGCAGTGAAGAAGGGAGGGGGGCGCAGTATTTT. This rearrangement joins TRBV6-1 to TRBJ2-3, with D possibly TRBD2 on 7 matching bases. CDR1 is MNHNS and CDR2 is SASEGT in the germline V gene. CDR3 length equals 13 residues. V lost 1 base and J 10 bases, leaving 12 bases between the germline ends.

A remark on this clone: Other DNA sequences in this sample translate to the same CDR3. The chain couples TRBV7-6 to TRBJ2-2; the D is unclear. Trimming removed 1 base from V and 1 base from J, with 4 bases in between. The CDR3 runs 14 residues. Germline V gene lookup returns CDR1 SGHVS and CDR2 FNYEAQ. The CDR3 protein is CASSLGVNTGELFF. The CDR3, as DNA: TGTGCCAGCAGCTTAGGGGTGAACACCGGGGAGCTGTTTTTT.

V gene TRBV9 combines with J gene TRBJ2-3, with 10 bases aligning to TRBD1. The CDR3 totals 15 residues. Per germline, CDR1 SGDLS and CDR2 YYNGEE. J gave up 3 bases and V 3 bases, and 4 bases lay outside the gene matches. The CDR3 loop is CASSETGGLTDTQYF. The DNA for the CDR3 is TGTGCCAGCAGCGAGACAGGGGGCTTAACAGATACGCAGTATTTT.

The chain couples TRBV7-7 to TRBJ2-5, with 11 positions matching TRBD1. V shed 5 bases, J shed 5 bases, and the junction held 7 bases outside the gene matches. Germline assignment: CDR1 SSHAT and CDR2 FNYEAQ (reference sequence). The CDR3 consists of 15 residues. The DNA for the CDR3 is TGTGCCAGCAGCCGGGACAGGGGGTGGAAGGAGACCCAGTACTTC. This gives the protein CASSRDRGWKETQYF.